This passage covers 24 T cell receptor beta chains from one sample sequenced in a study of cytomegalovirus exposure and HLA in healthy donors. Amplification used 60 Vbeta primers and 13 Jbeta primers. Assay: immunoSEQ multiplex PCR; the TCRdb copy retains only in-frame clones and omits some. The data contain approximately 100,000 clones, 55% to 75% of them singletons. The sequencing input was PBMCs. These receptors were taken from a man aged 30-40 years in good health and CMV-seropositive.

The gene calls are TRBV23-1 and TRBJ2-5, with D maybe TRBD2 (6 bases). TRBV23-1 qualifies as an ORF whose function is uncertain. The V end was cut by 2 bases, the J end by 4 bases, with 11 bases between. The CDR3 length is 14 residues. The CDR3, as DNA: TGCGCCAGCAGTCAAGGCAACGGGGGAGAGACCCAGTACTTC. This sequence encodes CASSQGNGGETQYF.

This chain connects TRBV6-5 to TRBJ1-1, with 7 bases identical to TRBD1. Germline V gene lookup returns CDR1 MNHEY and CDR2 SVGAGI. After removal of 4 bases from V and 2 bases from J, the junction contained 4 bases not matched to a gene. This CDR3 is 14 amino acids long. In nucleotides, the CDR3 is TGTGCCAGCAGTTGGGGGACAGTAAACACTGAAGCTTTCTTT. Translating it yields CASSWGTVNTEAFF.

The gene calls are TRBV19 and TRBJ2-7, with 12 bases identical to TRBD1. CDR3 length: 15 residues. V gave up 3 bases and J gave up 2 bases; unmatched junction bases: 2. Germline V gene sequence: CDR1 LNHDA, CDR2 SQIVND (reference sequence). The CDR3 protein is CASSMGTGGPYEQYF. Here the CDR3 DNA reads TGTGCCAGTAGTATGGGGACAGGGGGCCCCTACGAGCAGTACTTC.

The chain has TRBV4-1 and TRBJ2-3, with 9 bases matching TRBD2. V trimming: 3 bases; J trimming: 2 bases; junction bases outside the gene matches: 6. The CDR3 extends over 16 amino acids. CDR1 and CDR2 (germline): MGHRA, YSYEKL. Here the CDR3 reads CASSQAAGGYTDTQYF. The CDR3 DNA follows: TGCGCCAGCAGCCAGGCGGCGGGGGGGTACACAGATACGCAGTATTTT.

CDR3 protein: CASSLGRRRDHREGELFF. The CDR3 nucleotides are TGTGCCAGCAGCTTGGGGCGGAGGCGAGATCATCGGGAGGGGGAGCTGTTTTTT. The chain recombines TRBV5-5 with TRBJ2-2; possibly TRBD2 for D (6 bases). V was pared by 0 bases and J by 8 bases, with 23 bases between. Germline-derived CDR1 and CDR2 are SGHKS and YYEKEE (reference sequence). The CDR3 consists of 18 residues.

CDR3 sequence reads: CASSHSGGASYNEQFF. Here the CDR3 DNA reads TGTGCCAGCAGCCATAGCGGGGGGGCCTCCTACAATGAGCAGTTCTTC. V usage is TRBV28 and J usage is TRBJ2-1, with TRBD2 identical over 11 bases. The germline gives CDR1 MDHEN, CDR2 SYDVKM. The junction had 4 bases not matched to a gene; V was cut back by 6 bases and J by 0 bases. The CDR3 runs to 16 residues.

This chain connects TRBV2 to TRBJ2-7, with 7 nucleotides matching TRBD2. The CDR3 is 12 residues long. Germline loops: CDR1 SNHLY, CDR2 FYNNEI. V lost 6 bases and J lost 5; bases outside the gene matches: 4. In DNA form, the CDR3 reads TGTGCCAGCAGCAAGGGAGGGAACGAGCAGTACTTC. It is translated as CASSKGGNEQYF.

This clone was found once. This sequence joins TRBV7-2 and TRBJ2-7, with D perhaps TRBD2 (7 bases). The CDR3 has 15 residues. The V gene lost 6 bases and the J gene lost 4 bases, with 19 bases spanning the gap. CDR1 is SGHTA, CDR2 FQGNSA, per germline. CDR3 sequence reads: CASSDIWGGAYEQYF. CDR3 DNA: TGTGCCAGCAGTGATATTTGGGGGGGCGCGTACGAGCAGTACTTC.

This clone was seen only a few times. The rearrangement links TRBV5-1 to TRBJ2-5; a weak D match, TRBD2 (5 bases). This CDR3 spans 13 amino acids. Germline assignment: CDR1 SGHRS and CDR2 YFSETQ. The V end lost 0 bases, the J end lost 5 bases, and 8 bases lay between the germline ends. The CDR3 region has the DNA TGCGCCAGCAGCTTGGCCGGGAAGGAGACCCAGTACTTC. Protein: CASSLAGKETQYF.

The chain is built from TRBV5-1 and TRBJ1-1; 7 nucleotides match TRBD1. Germline loops: CDR1 SGHRS, CDR2 YFSETQ. V lost 3 bases and J lost 3; bases outside the gene matches: 8. The CDR3 contains 15 residues. The CDR3 here is CASSSRTGGDTEAFF. CDR3 DNA: TGCGCCAGCAGCTCGCGGACAGGAGGGGACACTGAAGCTTTCTTT.

This clone occurred a few times. The chain uses TRBV6-5 and TRBJ1-6; D possibly corresponds to TRBD1 (5 bases). Germline V gene lookup returns CDR1 MNHEY and CDR2 SVGAGI. The CDR3 has 13 residues. V lost 9 bases and J lost 0, with 6 bases in between. The CDR3 region has the DNA TGTGCCAGTAGGGGCTCCTATAATTCACCCCTCCACTTT. This sequence encodes CASRGSYNSPLHF.

The chain links TRBV7-6 to TRBJ2-6; possibly TRBD2 for D (5 bases). Trimming shortened V by 5 bases and J by 0 bases, and 14 bases separated the two germline ends. This CDR3 has 17 amino acids. CDR1 and CDR2 (germline): SGHVS, FNYEAQ. CDR3 loop: CASSPIGGTSGANVLTF. The CDR3 DNA sequence: TGTGCCAGCAGCCCCATCGGAGGTACCTCTGGGGCCAACGTCCTGACTTTC. Drawing the rest from reference TRBV7-6 and TRBJ2-6, the complete variable domain is GAGVSQSPRYKVTKRGQDVALRCDPISGHVSLYWYRQALGQGPEFLTYFNYEAQQDKSGLPNDRFSAERPEGSISTLTIQRTEQRDSAMYRCASSPIGGTSGANVLTFGAGSRLTVL.

V gene TRBV5-1 combines with J gene TRBJ2-7; the D gene is possibly TRBD1 (5 bases). This CDR3 contains 13 residues. CDR1 is SGHRS, CDR2 YFSETQ, per germline. The V end was cut by 0 bases, the J end by 6 bases, with 10 bases between. This CDR3 reads CASSLAGRGEQYF. Written as DNA, the CDR3 is TGCGCCAGCAGCTTGGCTGGAAGGGGCGAGCAGTACTTC.

This chain uses TRBV5-1 with TRBJ1-1; D unresolved. The CDR3 is 14 residues long. V was trimmed by 1 base and J by 1 base, leaving 8 bases between them. Germline loops: CDR1 SGHRS, CDR2 YFSETQ. In DNA, the CDR3 is TGCGCCAGCAGCTTGTCGCCGGGGAACACTGAAGCTTTCTTT. It is translated as CASSLSPGNTEAFF.

This clone was seen more than once but under ten times. The chain links TRBV5-1 to TRBJ1-1; perhaps TRBD1 as D (6 bases). CDR1 and CDR2 (germline): SGHRS, YFSETQ. The V end lost 3 bases, the J end lost 0 bases, and 9 bases lay between the germline ends. The CDR3 has 14 residues. CDR3 amino acids: CASSSGQMNTEAFF. For the CDR3, the DNA is TGCGCCAGCAGCTCCGGACAGATGAACACTGAAGCTTTCTTT. The complete variable domain, with remaining parts taken from reference TRBV5-1 and TRBJ1-1, reads KAGVTQTPRYLIKTRGQQVTLSCSPISGHRSVSWYQQTPGQGLQFLFEYFSETQRNKGNFPGRFSGRQFSNSRSEMNVSTLELGDSALYLCASSSGQMNTEAFFGQGTRLTVV.

The chain couples TRBV15 to TRBJ2-5, with a tentative D call TRBD2 (6 bases). The CDR3 covers 15 residues. The germline V gene encodes CDR1 LNHNV and CDR2 YYDKDF (reference sequence). Trimming shortened V by 0 bases and J by 5 bases, and 13 bases separated the two germline ends. The DNA of the CDR3 is TGTGCCACCAGCAGAGATCCGGGGGTGGGGGAGACCCAGTACTTC. Its protein product is CATSRDPGVGETQYF.

The chain joins TRBV10-3 to TRBJ2-1; 8 nucleotides align to TRBD2. Germline assignment: CDR1 ENHRY and CDR2 SYGVKD. J was trimmed by 15 bases and V by 10 bases; bases with no gene match: 20. CDR3 length: 14 residues. The CDR3 spells CATLRDGAGTSLFF. The CDR3 nucleotides read TGTGCCACCCTCCGGGACGGTGCCGGGACTAGTCTGTTCTTC.

This clone was counted between two and nine times. The chain carries TRBV28 and TRBJ1-1, with a tentative D call TRBD1 (6 bases). Germline CDR1 is MDHEN and CDR2 is SYDVKM. The CDR3 covers 13 residues. With 6 bases removed from V and 1 base from J, the gap between germline ends came to 9 bases. The CDR3 loop is CASSPGQNTEAFF. CDR3 bases: TGTGCCAGCAGCCCGGGACAGAACACTGAAGCTTTCTTT.

This clone was observed a handful of times. V gene TRBV5-6 combines with J gene TRBJ1-4; maybe TRBD1 (6 bases). Germline V CDR1 and CDR2: SGHDT, YYEEEE. CDR3 length: 14 residues. The V and J ends lost 1 base and 7 bases respectively, with 11 bases between them. The CDR3 DNA reads TGTGCCAGCAGCTTGTCAGGGGTGGTTGAAAAACTGTTTTTT. This sequence encodes CASSLSGVVEKLFF.

The V and J genes are TRBV5-4 and TRBJ1-4; tentative D call: TRBD1 (5 bases). Germline assignment: CDR1 SGHNT and CDR2 YYREEE (reference sequence). The CDR3 loop spans 13 amino acids. Trimming took 0 bases from V and 7 from J, leaving 7 bases between them. The CDR3 here is CASSLGQSEKLFF. The DNA of the CDR3 is TGTGCCAGCAGCTTGGGACAGAGTGAAAAACTGTTTTTT.

This clone was seen a handful of times. This chain uses TRBV11-3 with TRBJ2-2, with TRBD2 identical over 11 bases. Unmatched junction bases numbered 16, after V lost 4 bases and J lost 6 bases. The CDR3 runs 19 residues. Germline CDR1 SGHNT, CDR2 YENEEA. The CDR3 sequence: CASSSQWFVAGGSSGELFF. The CDR3 DNA reads TGTGCCAGCAGCTCGCAATGGTTCGTAGCGGGGGGGTCGTCCGGGGAGCTGTTTTTT.

The chain employs TRBV5-6 and TRBJ2-3, with TRBD1 matching 9 bases. Germline trimming cut 3 bases from V and 1 base from J; bases unmatched to any gene: 0. CDR3 length: 14 amino acids. CDR1 and CDR2 (germline): SGHDT, YYEEEE. The CDR3: CASSWDRGTDTQYF. CDR3 DNA sequence: TGTGCCAGCAGCTGGGACAGGGGCACAGATACGCAGTATTTT.

The V gene is TRBV6-1, the J gene TRBJ1-4; TRBD1 matches 7 bases. V was pared by 1 base and J by 8 bases, with 4 bases of the junction left unmatched. The CDR3 consists of 14 residues. CDR1 MNHNS and CDR2 SASEGT come from the germline V gene. In DNA form, the CDR3 reads TGTGCCAGCAGTGAAGGGACAGGCGGCGAAAAACTGTTTTTT. Translated, it gives CASSEGTGGEKLFF.

The chain has TRBV5-4 and TRBJ2-7, with TRBD1 matching over 9 bases. The trim removed 10 bases at V and 4 bases at J, leaving 18 bases unmatched. Germline V gene lookup returns CDR1 SGHNT and CDR2 YYREEE (reference sequence). CDR3 size: 16 residues. For the CDR3, the DNA is TGTGCCTTCCGTGTGACAGGGGGAGGGTTGTTTTACGAGCAGTACTTC. Translation gives CAFRVTGGGLFYEQYF.